The clone carrying this T cell receptor (beta chain) was seen more than once but under ten times. At the DNA level, this CDR3 is encoded by other sequences in the same sample as well. The CDR3 length is 16 residues. Germline CDR1 KGHDR, CDR2 SFDVKD. V was clipped by 4 bases and J by 4 bases; unmatched bases: 6. In the study's own analysis: Estimation of nucleated cell counts relied on the amplification of reference gene primers. Sequenced by immunoSEQ multiplex PCR; TCRdb stores in-frame clones only, minus some. Clone size and V and J calls were adopted from that table, with D and trimming inferred from the DNA. This sample carries over 110,000 clones, 88% of them seen once, and the ten largest clones take approximately 1.8%. The data derive from a study of blood T cell repertoires in COVID-19. As for the study in general: The United States, Italy and Spain were the sources of the acute and convalescent COVID-19 samples. T cells, B-cell-depleted T cells, or PBMCs provided the cDNA or gDNA that served as material.

The sample comprised peripheral blood. J is TRBJ2-3 and V is TRBV24-1, with TRBD1 matching 11 bases. The sequence was obtained from an older man with acute or convalescent COVID-19. This CDR3 reads CATSDLGQGVSDTQYF. CDR3 DNA sequence: TGTGCCACCAGTGACTTGGGACAGGGGGTTTCAGATACGCAGTATTTT.